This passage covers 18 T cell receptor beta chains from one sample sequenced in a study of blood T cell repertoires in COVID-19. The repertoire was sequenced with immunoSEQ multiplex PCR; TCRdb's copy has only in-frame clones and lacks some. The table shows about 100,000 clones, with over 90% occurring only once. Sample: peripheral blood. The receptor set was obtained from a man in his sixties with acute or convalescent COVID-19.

The CDR3 DNA reads as TGTGCCAGCAGCTTGGCGAACCGACAGGGTAGAGAGACCCAGTACTTC. This gives the protein CASSLANRQGRETQYF. V usage is TRBV7-9 and J usage is TRBJ2-5, with TRBD1 matching 7 bases. The junction had 11 bases not matched to a gene; V was cut back by 3 bases and J by 4 bases. The CDR3 contains 16 residues. CDR1 is SEHNR and CDR2 is FQNEAQ in the germline V gene (reference sequence).

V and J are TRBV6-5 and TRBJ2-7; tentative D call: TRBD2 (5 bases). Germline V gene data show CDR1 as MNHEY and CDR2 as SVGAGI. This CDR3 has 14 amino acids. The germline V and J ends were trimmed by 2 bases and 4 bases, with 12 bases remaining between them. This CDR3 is CASSYTSRRYEQYF. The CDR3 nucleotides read TGTGCCAGCAGTTACACCAGCAGGAGGTACGAGCAGTACTTC.

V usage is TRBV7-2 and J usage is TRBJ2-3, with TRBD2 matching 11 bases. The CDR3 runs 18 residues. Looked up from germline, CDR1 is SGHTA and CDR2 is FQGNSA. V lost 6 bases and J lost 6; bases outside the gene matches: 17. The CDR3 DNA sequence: TGTGCCAGCAGTCAAACGAGGGGTGCTAGCGGGAGGTCGGATACGCAGTATTTT. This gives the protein CASSQTRGASGRSDTQYF.

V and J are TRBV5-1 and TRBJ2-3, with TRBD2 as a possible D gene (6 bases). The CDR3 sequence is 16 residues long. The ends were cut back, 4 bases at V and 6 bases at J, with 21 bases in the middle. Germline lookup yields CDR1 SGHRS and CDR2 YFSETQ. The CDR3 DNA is TGCGCCAGCAGCACCGGGGGACTGGGGGGTTTGGATACGCAGTATTTT. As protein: CASSTGGLGGLDTQYF.

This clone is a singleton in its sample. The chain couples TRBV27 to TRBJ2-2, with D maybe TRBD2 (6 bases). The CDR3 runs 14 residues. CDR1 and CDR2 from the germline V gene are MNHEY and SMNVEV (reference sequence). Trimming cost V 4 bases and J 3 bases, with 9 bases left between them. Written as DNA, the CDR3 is TGTGCCAGCAGTTACCAGCGGGACACCGGGGAGCTGTTTTTT. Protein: CASSYQRDTGELFF.

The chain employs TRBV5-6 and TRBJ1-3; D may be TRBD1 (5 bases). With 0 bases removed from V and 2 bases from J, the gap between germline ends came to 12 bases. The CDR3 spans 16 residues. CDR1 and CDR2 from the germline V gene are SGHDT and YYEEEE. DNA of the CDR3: TGTGCCAGCAGCTTGGCCCTGGAGGGACCTGGAAACACCATATATTTT. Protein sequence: CASSLALEGPGNTIYF.

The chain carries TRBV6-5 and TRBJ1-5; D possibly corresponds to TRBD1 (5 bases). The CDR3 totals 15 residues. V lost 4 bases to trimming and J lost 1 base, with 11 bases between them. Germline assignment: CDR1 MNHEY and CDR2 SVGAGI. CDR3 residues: CASSLTDTSNQPQHF. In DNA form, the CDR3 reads TGTGCCAGCAGTTTAACGGACACAAGCAATCAGCCCCAGCATTTT.

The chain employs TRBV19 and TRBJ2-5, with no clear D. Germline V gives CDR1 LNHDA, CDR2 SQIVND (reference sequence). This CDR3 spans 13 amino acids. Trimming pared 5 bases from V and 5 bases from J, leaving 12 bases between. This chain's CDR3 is CASSGLPSETQYF. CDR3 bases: TGTGCCAGTAGTGGCCTTCCGTCCGAGACCCAGTACTTC.

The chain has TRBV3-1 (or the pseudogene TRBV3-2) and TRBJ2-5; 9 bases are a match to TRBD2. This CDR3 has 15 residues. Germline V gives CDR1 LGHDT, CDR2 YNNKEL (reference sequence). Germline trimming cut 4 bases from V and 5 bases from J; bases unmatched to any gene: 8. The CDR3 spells CASSPPAGGPETQYF. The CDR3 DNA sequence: TGTGCCAGCAGCCCGCCGGCGGGAGGGCCGGAGACCCAGTACTTC.

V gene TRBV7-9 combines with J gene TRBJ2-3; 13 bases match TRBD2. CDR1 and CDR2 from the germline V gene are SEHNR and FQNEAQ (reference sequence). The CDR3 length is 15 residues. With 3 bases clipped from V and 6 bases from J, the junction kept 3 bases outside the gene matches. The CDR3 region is CASSLGTSGKDTQYF. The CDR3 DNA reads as TGTGCCAGCAGCTTGGGGACTAGCGGGAAGGATACGCAGTATTTT. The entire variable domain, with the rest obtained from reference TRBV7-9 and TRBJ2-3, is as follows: DTGVSQNPRHKITKRGQNVTFRCDPISEHNRLYWYRQTLGQGPEFLTYFQNEAQLEKSRLLSDRFSAERPKGSFSTLEIQRTEQGDSAMYLCASSLGTSGKDTQYFGPGTRLTVL.

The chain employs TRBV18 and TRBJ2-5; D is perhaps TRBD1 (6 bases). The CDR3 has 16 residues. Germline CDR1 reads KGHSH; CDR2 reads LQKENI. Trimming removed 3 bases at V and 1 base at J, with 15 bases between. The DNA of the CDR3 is TGTGCCAGCTCACCCCTAAGTACAGGGAGCCAAGAGACCCAGTACTTC. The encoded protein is CASSPLSTGSQETQYF.

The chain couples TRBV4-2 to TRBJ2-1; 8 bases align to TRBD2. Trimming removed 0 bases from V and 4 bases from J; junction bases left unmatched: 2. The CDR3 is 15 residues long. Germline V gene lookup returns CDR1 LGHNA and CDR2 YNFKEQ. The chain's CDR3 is CASSQEASGYNEQFF. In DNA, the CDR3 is TGTGCCAGCAGCCAAGAGGCTAGCGGGTACAATGAGCAGTTCTTC.

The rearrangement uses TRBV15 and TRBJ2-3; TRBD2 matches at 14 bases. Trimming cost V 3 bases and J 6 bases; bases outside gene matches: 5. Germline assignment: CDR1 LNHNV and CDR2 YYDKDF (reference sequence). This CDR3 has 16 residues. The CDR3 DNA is TGTGCCACCAGCAGCCCAGGGACTAGCGGGAGTGATACGCAGTATTTT. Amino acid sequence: CATSSPGTSGSDTQYF. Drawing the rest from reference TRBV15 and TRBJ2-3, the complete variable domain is DAMVIQNPRYQVTQFGKPVTLSCSQTLNHNVMYWYQQKSSQAPKLLFHYYDKDFNNEADTPDNFQSRRPNTSFCFLDIRSPGLGDTAMYLCATSSPGTSGSDTQYFGPGTRLTVL.

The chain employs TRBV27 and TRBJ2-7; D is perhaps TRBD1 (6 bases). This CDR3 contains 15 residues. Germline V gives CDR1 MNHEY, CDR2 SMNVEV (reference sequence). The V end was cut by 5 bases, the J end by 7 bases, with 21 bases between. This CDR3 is CASSTRQVMRQEQYF. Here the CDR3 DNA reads TGTGCCAGCAGTACCCGACAGGTGATGAGGCAGGAGCAGTACTTC.

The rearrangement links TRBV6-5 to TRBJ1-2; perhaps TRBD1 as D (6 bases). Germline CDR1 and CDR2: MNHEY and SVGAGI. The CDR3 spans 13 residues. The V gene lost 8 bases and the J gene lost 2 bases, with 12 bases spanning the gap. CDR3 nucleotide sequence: TGTGCCAGCGACCTTACAGGGAACTATGGCTACACCTTC. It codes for CASDLTGNYGYTF.

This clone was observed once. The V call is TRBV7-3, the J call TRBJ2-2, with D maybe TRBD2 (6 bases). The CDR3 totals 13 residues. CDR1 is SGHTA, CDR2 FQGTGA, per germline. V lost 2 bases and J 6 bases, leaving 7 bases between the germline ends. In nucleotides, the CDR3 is TGTGCCAGCAGCTTATCGGGGGCCGGGGAGCTGTTTTTT. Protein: CASSLSGAGELFF.

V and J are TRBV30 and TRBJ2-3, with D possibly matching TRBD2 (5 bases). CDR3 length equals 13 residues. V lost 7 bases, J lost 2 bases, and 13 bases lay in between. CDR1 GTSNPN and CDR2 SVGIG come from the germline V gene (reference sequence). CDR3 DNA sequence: TGTGCCTACCAGCGGAGCCACACAGATACGCAGTATTTT. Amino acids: CAYQRSHTDTQYF.

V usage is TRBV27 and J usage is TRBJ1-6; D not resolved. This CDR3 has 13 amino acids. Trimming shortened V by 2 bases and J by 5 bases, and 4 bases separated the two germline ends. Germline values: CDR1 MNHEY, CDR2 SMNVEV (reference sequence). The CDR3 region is CASSLLNNSPLHF. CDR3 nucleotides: TGTGCCAGCAGTTTACTAAATAATTCACCCCTCCACTTT.